Following are 7 T cell receptor beta chains from one sample sequenced in a study of post-analysis software for immune sequencing data. These receptors have no known antigen. The study, taken as a whole, reports: Five or six TRBV segments, TRBV5-6, TRBV5-1 and TRBV20-1 among them, were found more frequent in patients than controls.

Unique molecular identifiers featured in each of the TCR beta cDNA libraries. TCRdb processed the PCR reads anew with MiXCR; each CDR3 protein has one entry. Counted here are 650,000 to 850,000 distinct CDR3 sequences, approximately 50% occurring once; the ten biggest clones make up 4% to 5.5%. The sample consisted of blood. The receptor source for this set is a girl aged 10 to 17 with multiple sclerosis.

The J gene is TRBJ2-1, the V gene TRBV28, with D perhaps matching TRBD1 or TRBD2 (5 bases each). The V end was cut by 5 bases, the J end by 0 bases, with 14 bases between. This CDR3 spans 16 amino acids. Germline V gene lookup returns CDR1 MDHEN and CDR2 SYDVKM. The CDR3 nucleotides are TGTGCCAGCAGTGGGTCCGGGGCGAGCTCCTACAATGAGCAGTTCTTC. Translation: CASSGSGASSYNEQFF.

The rearrangement links TRBV25-1 to TRBJ2-4; 9 bases fit TRBD1. Germline loops: CDR1 MGHDK, CDR2 SYGVNS. This CDR3 comprises 15 residues. V shed 2 bases, J shed 5 bases, and the junction held 4 bases outside the gene matches. CDR3 bases: TGTGCCAGCAGTGAAGAGAGGACAGGGGAAAACATTCAGTACTTC. Residues: CASSEERTGENIQYF.

The genes are TRBV20-1 and TRBJ2-5; D gene unclear. Germline CDR1 DFQATT, CDR2 SNEGSKA (reference sequence). The CDR3 has 13 residues. V lost 6 bases, J lost 4 bases, and 15 bases lay in between. CDR3 in amino acids: CSARTIGGETQYF. As DNA, the CDR3 is TGCAGTGCCCGCACCATTGGTGGAGAGACCCAGTACTTC.

The chain's CDR3 is CSAPKTGGQPQHF. CDR3 nucleotides: TGCAGTGCCCCAAAGACAGGGGGTCAGCCCCAGCATTTT. The chain links TRBV20-1 to TRBJ1-5; 9 bases agree with TRBD1. The germline gives CDR1 DFQATT, CDR2 SNEGSKA (reference sequence). V gave up 6 bases and J gave up 6 bases; unmatched junction bases: 6. This CDR3 contains 13 residues.

This clonotype has just a few counts. The V gene is TRBV29-1, the J gene TRBJ2-7; D possibly corresponds to TRBD1 (6 bases). V was pared by 8 bases and J by 4 bases, with 15 bases between. The CDR3 spans 12 residues. The germline V gene encodes CDR1 SQVTM and CDR2 ANQGSEA. The CDR3 here is CSIRTAVYEQYF. The DNA for the CDR3 is TGCAGCATCCGGACAGCCGTATACGAGCAGTACTTC.

This clonotype was observed a handful of times. The chain carries TRBV20-1 and TRBJ2-1; 10 positions agree with TRBD2. Germline assignment: CDR1 DFQATT and CDR2 SNEGSKA (reference sequence). This CDR3 region has 16 residues. V lost 4 bases, J lost 2 bases, and 8 bases stayed unmatched. This chain's CDR3 is CSAMRSSGGAYNEQFF. DNA for the CDR3: TGCAGTGCTATGAGATCGAGCGGGGGGGCCTACAATGAGCAGTTCTTC.

For the CDR3, the DNA is TGTGCCAGCAGCTTAGAGCCTACTAGTCACGAGCAGTACTTC. As protein: CASSLEPTSHEQYF. The V and J genes are TRBV11-3 and TRBJ2-7; a weak D match, TRBD2 (5 bases). This CDR3 has 14 residues. V lost 0 bases, J lost 5 bases, and 11 bases lay in between. Per germline, CDR1 SGHNT and CDR2 YENEEA. Drawing the rest from reference TRBV11-3 and TRBJ2-7, the complete variable domain is EAGVVQSPRYKIIEKKQPVAFWCNPISGHNTLYWYLQNLGQGPELLIRYENEEAVDDSQLPKDRFSAERLKGVDSTLKIQPAELGDSAVYLCASSLEPTSHEQYFGPGTRLTVT.